What follows describes a single T cell receptor (beta chain). This CDR3 has 14 amino acids. Germline-derived CDR1 and CDR2 are MNHEY and SVGAGI. V gave up 7 bases and J gave up 1 base; unmatched junction bases: 5. Measured with immunoSEQ multiplex PCR; TCRdb has only the in-frame clones, and not every one. The repertoire consists of 350,000 to 450,000 clones, with around 85% occurring once and the leading ten covering more than 3%. The sample comes from a study of blood T cell repertoires in COVID-19. The rearrangement links TRBV6-5 to TRBJ2-7; the match to TRBD2 covers 9 bases. The receptor was isolated from a woman younger than 30 with acute or convalescent COVID-19. The source material was peripheral blood. The DNA of the CDR3 is TGTGCCAGCAAAATAGCGGGAGATTCCTACGAGCAGTACTTC. Translation: CASKIAGDSYEQYF.